These T cell receptor beta chains were read from a single sample in a study of T-cell reconstitution after alpha-beta-depleted transplantation in children. TCRdb re-derived calls from the PCR reads in MiXCR, one entry per CDR3 protein. The table has around 300,000 distinct CDR3 sequences, 11% seen once. The sample consisted of peripheral blood, taken 180 days after TCRalphabeta/CD19-depleted stem cell transplant. These TCRs come from a male patient aged 2 to 9 who had a stem cell transplant for chronic granulomatous disease, so the T cells may come from the graft donor. The conserved cysteine and the conserved F or W are not part of the CDR3 here. Fields, in order: J gene, clone size, V gene, CDR3 protein. Clone size is shown for a subset of rows, as once, few, many or a class of expanded clone.

j_gene: TRBJ1-2
abundance: many
v_gene: TRBV30
CDR3aa: AWSPTPNYGYT

j_gene: TRBJ1-5
abundance: many
v_gene: TRBV6-2/TRBV6-3
CDR3aa: ASSLPLRPQH

j_gene: TRBJ2-4
abundance: many
v_gene: TRBV28
CDR3aa: ASRGTGVGVHLAKNIQY

j_gene: TRBJ2-1
abundance: many
v_gene: TRBV29-1
CDR3aa: SVFGTGPNEQF

j_gene: TRBJ2-3
abundance: many
v_gene: TRBV10-3
CDR3aa: AISGHGDTQY

j_gene: TRBJ1-2
abundance: many
v_gene: TRBV5-1
CDR3aa: ASSPLIGGYGYT

j_gene: TRBJ2-7
abundance: many
v_gene: TRBV5-1
CDR3aa: ASSPGLAGGPVDYEQY

j_gene: TRBJ2-4
abundance: many
v_gene: TRBV15
CDR3aa: ATSRDRGDRGLAKNIQY

j_gene: TRBJ2-4
abundance: many
v_gene: TRBV5-1
CDR3aa: ASSPGQGANENIQY

j_gene: TRBJ2-7
abundance: many
v_gene: TRBV7-8
CDR3aa: ASSLGSTFSYEQY

j_gene: TRBJ2-3
abundance: NA
v_gene: TRBV11-3
CDR3aa: ASSLNRGRDTQY

j_gene: TRBJ2-7
abundance: many
v_gene: TRBV10-1
CDR3aa: ASSGGQGTYEQY

j_gene: TRBJ2-1
abundance: many
v_gene: TRBV5-1
CDR3aa: ASSFPSGSGYNEQF

j_gene: TRBJ1-2
abundance: NA
v_gene: TRBV12-3/TRBV12-4
CDR3aa: ASSLRVGNGYT

j_gene: TRBJ2-5
abundance: many
v_gene: TRBV5-5
CDR3aa: ASSLGGTGPQETQY

j_gene: TRBJ2-2
abundance: many
v_gene: TRBV7-2
CDR3aa: ASSLPPKGQTRGTGELF

j_gene: TRBJ2-1
abundance: few
v_gene: TRBV30
CDR3aa: AWSYAGDEQF